This T cell receptor beta chain was recovered during a study of OX40 agonist ivuxolimab in advanced cancers. Study-level information: Mean age about 60 years, range 23 to 79; about 81% male.

V was clipped by 4 bases and J by 5 bases, with 13 bases between them. Germline loops: CDR1 SNHLY, CDR2 FYNNEI. This CDR3 is 14 amino acids long. Points on this clone: The antigen remains unidentified.

Study-wide results and limits: The antigen specificity of the peripheral T cells (those that were expanded) was not determined. The study observed clonal expansion of CD4+ and CD8+ blood T cells by week 6 at 0.1 to 3.0 mg/kg.

The assay was immunoSEQ multiplex PCR, and TCRdb's table has in-frame clones only and misses some. The sample shows 65,000 to 85,000 clones, approximately 89% of them seen only once. The TCR sequence derives from an adult with an advanced solid tumor such as melanoma, head and neck, liver or kidney cancer. This chain connects TRBV2 to TRBJ2-3; tentatively, D is TRBD1 or TRBD2 (6 bases each). The specimen was CD4+ or CD8+ T cells sorted from blood, collected in a trial of the OX40 agonist ivuxolimab. Written as DNA, the CDR3 is TGTGCCAGCAGTGGGCAGGGGAGGCAAGATACGCAGTATTTT. This sequence encodes CASSGQGRQDTQYF.